The sequence of this TCR beta chain was determined in a study of breast tumors, draining lymph nodes, adjacent tissues. Study-wide results and limits: Compared with basal-like, luminal-like tumors shared significantly more repertoire with nontumor tissue. That most tumor T cells come from lymph nodes remained unproven. The data were judged consistent with most tumor T cells coming from lymph node and expanding in tumor.

With regard to this clonotype: Antigen specificity is unknown.

V lost 6 bases, J lost 14 bases, and 8 bases stayed unmatched. Looked up from germline, CDR1 is ENHRY and CDR2 is SYGVKD. The CDR3 is 13 amino acids. Breast cancer patients provided tissue from their axillary draining lymph nodes. MiXCR, run by TCRdb on the multiplex PCR reads, gives a single entry per CDR3 protein. Of roughly 110,000 distinct CDR3 sequences listed, 30% are singletons. The chain employs TRBV10-3 and TRBJ1-5; 12 nucleotides agree with TRBD1. This sequence originates from a female donor with breast cancer. Some clones in this sample may be carry-over from other donors' samples. The source material was axillary lymph node tissue. CDR3 sequence: CAIRPGQGAYEHF. In DNA, the CDR3 is TGTGCCATCAGGCCGGGACAGGGGGCCTACGAGCATTTT.